This TCR beta chain derives from a study of shared clonotypes between healthy human individuals. Whole-study results and caveats: Unshared clonotypes carried lower generation probabilities than those common to all four donors.

Measured with immunoSEQ multiplex PCR; TCRdb has only the in-frame clones, and not every one. The profile shows around 2,000,000 clones, about 93% of them singletons. Concerning this clone: The antigen is not known.

The germline CDR1 and CDR2 sequences are LGHNA and YSLEER. This CDR3 has 13 amino acids. The V and J ends lost 4 bases and 5 bases respectively, with 9 bases between them. Terminally differentiated effector memory CD45RA+ cells were excluded by CCR7 positive selection of CD45RO-negative cells. This clonotype originated in a man younger than 30 in good health. Some clones in this sample may be carry-over from other donors' samples. Source material: naive CD8+ T cells from PBMCs. This chain uses TRBV4-3 with TRBJ2-1; D unclear. The CDR3 DNA follows: TGCGCCAGCAGCCGAGGCCTCCACAATGAGCAGTTCTTC. Protein: CASSRGLHNEQFF.